This passage covers 15 T cell receptor beta chains from one sample sequenced in a study of cytomegalovirus exposure and HLA in healthy donors. Vbeta (60) and Jbeta (13) primers were used in the PCR. The protocol was immunoSEQ multiplex PCR, while the TCRdb copy is restricted to in-frame clones and leaves out a portion. The table includes some 130,000 clones, 75% to 85% detected once. The sample taken for sequencing was PBMCs. The receptors shown here come from a male donor in good health and CMV-seronegative.

V and J are TRBV19 and TRBJ2-7; D is possibly TRBD2 (5 bases). The length of the CDR3 is 15 residues. CDR1 is LNHDA, CDR2 SQIVND, per germline (reference sequence). V was cut by 0 bases and J by 4 bases, with 13 bases left in between. DNA for the CDR3: TGTGCCAGTAGTATAGAGGCTGAGGGCTTGTACGAGCAGTACTTC. Amino acid sequence: CASSIEAEGLYEQYF.

The chain joins TRBV5-1 to TRBJ1-6, with unresolved D. The germline V and J ends were trimmed by 3 bases and 1 base, with 8 bases remaining between them. CDR1 and CDR2 from the germline V gene are SGHRS and YFSETQ. The CDR3 length is 15 residues. This CDR3 reads CASSSDSSYNSPLHF. CDR3 DNA sequence: TGCGCCAGCAGCTCCGATAGTTCCTATAATTCACCCCTCCACTTT. Filled out from reference TRBV5-1 and TRBJ1-6, the complete variable domain reads KAGVTQTPRYLIKTRGQQVTLSCSPISGHRSVSWYQQTPGQGLQFLFEYFSETQRNKGNFPGRFSGRQFSNSRSEMNVSTLELGDSALYLCASSSDSSYNSPLHFGNGTRLTVT.

The chain uses TRBV19 and TRBJ1-1, with D maybe TRBD1 (6 bases). The CDR3 is 16 residues long. The V end was cut by 3 bases, the J end by 1 base, with 15 bases between. The germline gives CDR1 LNHDA, CDR2 SQIVND (reference sequence). CDR3 protein: CASSIWVGRGNTEAFF. The CDR3 region has the DNA TGTGCCAGTAGTATTTGGGTCGGCAGGGGGAACACTGAAGCTTTCTTT.

This chain links TRBV28 with TRBJ2-6; 8 nucleotides agree with TRBD1. The junction had 6 bases not matched to a gene; V was cut back by 5 bases and J by 0 bases. This CDR3 spans 17 amino acids. CDR1 MDHEN and CDR2 SYDVKM come from the germline V gene. CDR3: CASSPRTGNSGANVLTF. Here the CDR3 DNA reads TGTGCCAGCAGTCCTCGGACAGGGAACTCTGGGGCCAACGTCCTGACTTTC. The complete variable domain, with remaining parts taken from reference TRBV28 and TRBJ2-6, reads DVKVTQSSRYLVKRTGEKVFLECVQDMDHENMFWYRQDPGLGLRLIYFSYDVKMKEKGDIPEGYSVSREKKERFSLILESASTNQTSMYLCASSPRTGNSGANVLTFGAGSRLTVL.

This clone is a singleton in its sample. The V call is TRBV7-2, the J call TRBJ1-6; D is uncertain. Germline loops: CDR1 SGHTA, CDR2 FQGNSA. Trimming pared 4 bases from V and 3 bases from J, leaving 4 bases between. CDR3 length equals 13 residues. The CDR3 sequence is CASSSIYNSPLHF. The CDR3 nucleotides are TGTGCCAGCAGCTCCATCTATAATTCACCCCTCCACTTT.

The chain couples TRBV6-5 to TRBJ2-5; TRBD1 aligns across 9 bases. CDR1 is MNHEY and CDR2 is SVGAGI in the germline V gene. The CDR3 spans 15 residues. Germline trimming cut 4 bases from V and 4 bases from J; bases unmatched to any gene: 7. The CDR3 sequence: CASSLGQGWGETQYF. CDR3 in DNA: TGTGCCAGCAGTTTAGGACAGGGGTGGGGAGAGACCCAGTACTTC.

The J gene is TRBJ2-7, the V gene TRBV6-5, with D hard to call. This CDR3 comprises 12 residues. Germline-derived CDR1 and CDR2 are MNHEY and SVGAGI. Trimming removed 7 bases at V and 1 base at J, with 8 bases between. The DNA for the CDR3 is TGTGCCAGCAACTCAGGATCCTACGAGCAGTACTTC. This translates into CASNSGSYEQYF.

The chain is built from TRBV7-2 and TRBJ1-1; D call uncertain. Germline loops: CDR1 SGHTA, CDR2 FQGNSA. Between the trimmed V and J ends, which lost 3 bases and 3 bases, there was a span of 2 bases. The CDR3 is made up of 11 amino acids. In DNA form, the CDR3 reads TGTGCCAGCAGCTTCGACACTGAAGCTTTCTTT. Translating it yields CASSFDTEAFF. Full variable domain (outside the CDR3, taken from reference TRBV7-2 and TRBJ1-1): GAGVSQSPSNKVTEKGKDVELRCDPISGHTALYWYRQSLGQGLEFLIYFQGNSAPDKSGLPSDRFSAERTGGSVSTLTIQRTQQEDSAVYLCASSFDTEAFFGQGTRLTVV.

V is TRBV7-2 and J is TRBJ2-6; D is ambiguous. The V end was cut by 6 bases, the J end by 0 bases, with 6 bases between. Per germline, CDR1 SGHTA and CDR2 FQGNSA. The CDR3 is 14 amino acids. CDR3 DNA: TGTGCCAGCAGTAAATACTCTGGGGCCAACGTCCTGACTTTC. Its translation: CASSKYSGANVLTF.

As concerns this clone: The junction and the germline gene differ at one end; a read error may be behind it. This sample includes further DNA sequences coding for the same CDR3. The rearrangement links TRBV27 to TRBJ1-1, with 8 bases identical to TRBD1. Germline V gene data show CDR1 as MNHEY and CDR2 as SMNVEV (reference sequence). There are 14 residues in the CDR3. The CDR3 loop is CASSRGQGNTEAFF. DNA for the CDR3: TGTGCCAGCAGCAGGGGGCAAGGTAACACTGAAGCCTTCTTT.

A single count supports this clone. This chain links TRBV19 with TRBJ1-2, with D possibly being TRBD1 (6 bases). Germline V CDR1 and CDR2: LNHDA, SQIVND (reference sequence). This CDR3 spans 13 amino acids. Trimming removed 6 bases at V and 8 bases at J, with 16 bases between. CDR3 residues: CASRRGGLYGYTF. For the CDR3, the DNA is TGTGCCAGTAGGAGGGGGGGCTTGTACGGCTACACCTTC.

The genes are TRBV19 and TRBJ2-5; TRBD1 aligns across 8 bases. The CDR3 consists of 15 residues. J lost 5 bases, V lost 3 bases, and 8 bases had no gene match. Per the germline V gene, CDR1 is LNHDA and CDR2 is SQIVND (reference sequence). CDR3 residues: CASSIGQGAHETQYF. The CDR3 nucleotides read TGTGCCAGTAGTATCGGGCAGGGGGCGCATGAGACCCAGTACTTC.

V usage is TRBV14 and J usage is TRBJ2-7; no clear D gene. The CDR3 spans 12 residues. Trimming removed 4 bases at V and 3 bases at J, with 7 bases between. Looked up from germline, CDR1 is SGHDN and CDR2 is FVKESK. The CDR3 protein is CASSRNSYEQYF. DNA of the CDR3: TGTGCCAGCAGCCGAAACAGCTACGAGCAGTACTTC.

This clone was seen just once. V usage is TRBV5-1 and J usage is TRBJ2-2, with D tentatively TRBD1 (5 bases). CDR1 is SGHRS and CDR2 is YFSETQ in the germline V gene. This CDR3 is 14 amino acids long. Trimming removed 2 bases at V and 5 bases at J, with 10 bases between. CDR3 sequence (DNA): TGCGCCAGCAGCTTAGAACAGGAAACCGGGGAGCTGTTTTTT. It is translated as CASSLEQETGELFF.

The chain is built from TRBV28 and TRBJ2-2, with 7 bases lining up with TRBD1. The CDR3 consists of 15 residues. Germline V gene sequence: CDR1 MDHEN, CDR2 SYDVKM. V lost 6 bases, J lost 0 bases, and 4 bases stayed unmatched. The chain's CDR3 is CASRRDSANTGELFF. CDR3 coding DNA: TGTGCCAGCAGACGGGACAGCGCGAACACCGGGGAGCTGTTTTTT.